The 31 T cell receptor beta chains presented below share a single source sample, sequenced in a study of T cells in Graves' hyperthyroidism and ophthalmopathy. TCR beta CDR3 region amplification was performed from RNA transcripts. Using the HTBI primer set, a first-round RT-PCR was run on the TCR CDR3. Using its own MiXCR run on the multiplex PCR reads, TCRdb lists one record per CDR3 protein. Of about 360,000 distinct CDR3 sequences detected, about 13% appear once; the ten largest clones hold 9.2%. Sequenced input: blood. The receptor set was obtained from a woman aged 18 to 35 with Graves' hyperthyroidism.

This clonotype occurred many times. This chain joins TRBV7-8 and TRBJ1-6, with D possibly TRBD1 on 6 matching bases. V was trimmed by 2 bases and J by 5 bases, leaving 16 bases between them. The CDR3 extends over 17 amino acids. CDR1 is SGHVS, CDR2 FQNEAQ, per germline. The DNA of the CDR3 is TGTGCCAGCAGCTTAAACCAGGGGAACCTAAATAATTCACCCCTCCACTTT. This encodes CASSLNQGNLNNSPLHF.

This clonotype has just a few counts. CDR3 in amino acids: CASSSGISGNTIYF. DNA for the CDR3: TGTGCCAGCAGCTCCGGGATCTCTGGAAACACCATATATTTT. The chain has TRBV7-9 and TRBJ1-3; D is unclear. The length of the CDR3 is 14 residues. The germline V and J ends were trimmed by 4 bases and 0 bases, with 7 bases remaining between them. Per germline, CDR1 SEHNR and CDR2 FQNEAQ (reference sequence).

This clonotype was observed at least ten times. CDR3 region: CASSLRQADGYTF. CDR3 DNA: TGCGCCAGCAGCCTTCGACAGGCCGACGGCTACACCTTC. The chain links TRBV4-1 to TRBJ1-2; the D gene is possibly TRBD1 (6 bases). CDR1 is MGHRA, CDR2 YSYEKL, per germline. V shed 4 bases and J shed 8 bases, with 14 bases lying between them. The CDR3 runs 13 residues.

This clonotype showed up many times. The J gene is TRBJ2-5, the V gene TRBV6-1; D is perhaps TRBD1 (6 bases). The CDR3 runs to 15 residues. The germline V gene has CDR1 MNHNS and CDR2 SASEGT. Trimming left V 5 bases short and J 7 bases short, with 20 bases between. CDR3 bases: TGTGCCAGCAGTTCCGACCCGGTCAGGGGCGGGACCCAGTACTTC. Protein sequence: CASSSDPVRGGTQYF.

This clonotype was counted between two and nine times. One base away lies a much larger clone, so this may be a sequencing read error. Without the conserved terminal phenylalanine or tryptophan, this CDR3 likely stems from a read error. The chain joins TRBV11-1 to TRBJ1-5; D not resolved. There are 13 residues in the CDR3. The V end was cut by 3 bases, the J end by 5 bases, with 8 bases between. Germline CDR1 and CDR2: SGHAT and FQDESV (reference sequence). DNA of the CDR3: TGTGCCAGCAGCTTGCGGGAGCATCAGCCCCAGCATCTT. Encoded protein: CASSLREHQPQHL.

This clonotype was detected many times. The chain combines TRBV6-1 with TRBJ2-7, with 8 bases lining up with TRBD1. The ends lost 1 base at V and 5 bases at J; junction bases unmatched: 7. Germline CDR1 reads MNHNS; CDR2 reads SASEGT. The CDR3 is 15 residues long. This CDR3 reads CASSEEQGANHEQYF. CDR3 DNA: TGTGCCAGCAGTGAAGAGCAGGGGGCGAATCACGAGCAGTACTTC.

This clonotype was seen repeatedly, ten times or more. This chain connects TRBV20-1 to TRBJ1-3; 7 bases map to TRBD1. CDR1 and CDR2 (germline): DFQATT, SNEGSKA (reference sequence). V lost 5 bases to trimming and J lost 2 bases; unmatched junction nucleotides: 9. The CDR3 runs 15 residues. CDR3 nucleotides: TGCAGTGCTGGAAGACAGGGTACGGCTGGAAACACCATATATTTT. It encodes CSAGRQGTAGNTIYF.

This clonotype was found many times. V is TRBV7-8 and J is TRBJ2-3; 7 nucleotides line up with TRBD1. V lost 8 bases, J lost 4 bases, and 12 bases stayed unmatched. CDR1 is SGHVS and CDR2 is FQNEAQ in the germline V gene. The CDR3 is 15 residues long. The chain's CDR3 is CASLNRGYVADTQYF. The CDR3 DNA sequence: TGTGCCAGCCTGAACAGGGGTTACGTCGCAGATACGCAGTATTTT.

The chain uses TRBV4-1 and TRBJ1-6; unclear D gene. V lost 0 bases to trimming and J lost 4 bases, with 7 bases between them. The germline V gene encodes CDR1 MGHRA and CDR2 YSYEKL. This CDR3 region has 15 residues. The CDR3 nucleotides read TGCGCCAGCAGCCAAGATCCAGGTTATAATTCACCCCTCCACTTT. Translated: CASSQDPGYNSPLHF.

Many counts were recorded for this clonotype. The gene calls are TRBV2 and TRBJ2-5; TRBD1 aligns across 8 bases. The J segment lost 1 base and the V segment lost 1 base, leaving 2 bases of the junction unmatched. The CDR3 consists of 15 residues. Per the germline V gene, CDR1 is SNHLY and CDR2 is FYNNEI. The CDR3 loop reads CASSEGDRGQETQYF. The CDR3 bases are TGTGCCAGCAGTGAAGGCGACAGGGGCCAAGAGACCCAGTACTTC.

The chain is built from TRBV5-1 and TRBJ2-7, with 7 positions matching TRBD1. Germline-derived CDR1 and CDR2 are SGHRS and YFSETQ. The CDR3 contains 13 residues. J gave up 6 bases and V 6 bases, and 9 bases lay outside the gene matches. The CDR3 DNA is TGCGCCAGCACCGTTACAGGGGAAGGCGAGCAGTACTTC. It codes for CASTVTGEGEQYF. Looking up the rest from reference TRBV5-1 and TRBJ2-7 gives the full variable domain: KAGVTQTPRYLIKTRGQQVTLSCSPISGHRSVSWYQQTPGQGLQFLFEYFSETQRNKGNFPGRFSGRQFSNSRSEMNVSTLELGDSALYLCASTVTGEGEQYFGPGTRLTVT.

This clonotype was found a few times. The chain is built from TRBV20-1 and TRBJ2-2, with no clear D. CDR1 and CDR2 (germline): DFQATT, SNEGSKA (reference sequence). V was clipped by 0 bases and J by 7 bases, with 12 bases between them. The CDR3 has 14 residues. This chain's CDR3 is CSARDPHFGGELFF. CDR3 in DNA: TGCAGTGCTAGAGATCCCCACTTTGGCGGGGAGCTGTTTTTT.

V and J are TRBV14 and TRBJ1-1, with D unclear. Between the trimmed V and J ends, which lost 0 bases and 8 bases, there was a span of 10 bases. Germline values: CDR1 SGHDN, CDR2 FVKESK. This CDR3 comprises 13 residues. The CDR3 here is CASSQDPVTEAFF. The DNA of the CDR3 is TGTGCCAGCAGCCAAGATCCGGTGACGGAAGCTTTCTTT. The variable domain in full, with the rest retrieved from reference TRBV14 and TRBJ1-1, is EAGVTQFPSHSVIEKGQTVTLRCDPISGHDNLYWYRRVMGKEIKFLLHFVKESKQDESGMPNNRFLAERTGGTYSTLKVQPAELEDSGVYFCASSQDPVTEAFFGQGTRLTVV.

The chain couples TRBV28 to TRBJ1-5; 8 positions agree with TRBD1. The CDR3 totals 14 residues. J lost 3 bases, V lost 10 bases, and 8 bases had no gene match. Germline CDR1 is MDHEN and CDR2 is SYDVKM. The CDR3 DNA sequence: TGTGCCACCAACAGGGGGAACGTCAATCAGCCCCAGCATTTT. The encoded protein is CATNRGNVNQPQHF. The full variable domain, in which reference TRBV28 and TRBJ1-5 provide the parts outside the CDR3, is DVKVTQSSRYLVKRTGEKVFLECVQDMDHENMFWYRQDPGLGLRLIYFSYDVKMKEKGDIPEGYSVSREKKERFSLILESASTNQTSMYLCATNRGNVNQPQHFGDGTRLSIL.

There are many counts of this clonotype. The chain combines TRBV12-3 or TRBV12-4 with TRBJ1-2, with D possibly being TRBD1 (6 bases). The ends were cut back, 1 base at V and 5 bases at J, with 11 bases in the middle. The CDR3 extends over 14 amino acids. CDR3 in DNA: TGTGCCAGCAGTTTAGTGGAGGGGGAGTATGGCTACACCTTC. Its translation: CASSLVEGEYGYTF.

On this clonotype: At one of its ends the junction is not consistent with the germline gene, which may arise from a read error. This chain connects TRBV6-1 to TRBJ1-1; the D is unclear. This CDR3 has 16 residues. Germline loops: CDR1 MNHNS, CDR2 SASEGT. The CDR3: CASSERDFLQVTGAFF. Here the CDR3 DNA reads TGTGCCAGCAGTGAACGAGACTTTCTTCAAGTTACTGGAGCTTTCTTT.

This clonotype was seen repeatedly, ten times or more. DNA of the CDR3: TGTGCCAGCAAATTACTAGCGGGGGACACAGATACGCAGTATTTT. Translation gives CASKLLAGDTDTQYF. The rearrangement links TRBV27 to TRBJ2-3; 11 nucleotides align to TRBD2. J was trimmed by 2 bases and V by 7 bases; bases with no gene match: 5. Germline V CDR1 and CDR2: MNHEY, SMNVEV (reference sequence). This CDR3 region has 15 residues.

This clonotype was picked up many times. The CDR3 DNA follows: TGTGCCAGCAGCTTTTTCTCCCTAGCGGGAGGGGACAATGAGCAGTTCTTC. This codes for CASSFFSLAGGDNEQFF. The rearrangement uses TRBV7-8 and TRBJ2-1; 12 positions match TRBD2. Per germline, CDR1 SGHVS and CDR2 FQNEAQ. J was trimmed by 5 bases and V by 3 bases; bases with no gene match: 8. The CDR3 covers 17 residues.

This clonotype appeared once. The CDR3 does not close with the conserved phenylalanine or tryptophan, likely indicating a read error. The V and J genes are TRBV5-1 and TRBJ2-1; 9 bases fit TRBD1. The V gene's germline CDR1 is SGHRS and CDR2 YFSETQ. The CDR3 sequence is 14 residues long. Trimming took 3 bases from V and 5 from J; bases not matched to a gene: 3. The CDR3 reads CASSSGQGNNEQFL. CDR3 nucleotides: TGCGCCAGCAGCTCGGGACAGGGTAACAATGAGCAGTTCCTC.

This clonotype was observed at least ten times. V usage is TRBV7-3 and J usage is TRBJ2-1, with D possibly matching TRBD2 (6 bases). CDR1 and CDR2 from the germline V gene are SGHTA and FQGTGA. The length of the CDR3 is 14 residues. Trimming left V 3 bases short and J 3 bases short, with 9 bases between. The CDR3 loop reads CASSLFGGYNEQFF. The CDR3 nucleotides read TGTGCCAGCAGCTTGTTCGGGGGCTACAATGAGCAGTTCTTC.

There are a few counts of this clonotype. The CDR3 is CASSLVTVNTEAFF. CDR3 in DNA: TGTGCCAGCAGCTTAGTAACAGTGAACACTGAAGCTTTCTTT. The J gene is TRBJ1-1, the V gene TRBV7-9; D unclear. Trimming removed 1 base at V and 0 bases at J, with 6 bases between. The germline gives CDR1 SEHNR, CDR2 FQNEAQ (reference sequence). The CDR3 runs 14 residues.

A note on this clonotype: At one of its ends the junction is not consistent with the germline gene, which may arise from a read error. V usage is TRBV15 and J usage is TRBJ1-2; D perhaps matches TRBD1 (5 bases). From germline, CDR1 is LNHNV and CDR2 YYDKDF (reference sequence). This CDR3 has 15 residues. The CDR3: CATSRKTESPGGHTF. The CDR3 DNA follows: TGTGCCACCAGCAGAAAGACAGAGAGCCCGGGTGGCCACACCTTC. Supplemented by reference TRBV15 and TRBJ1-2, the full variable domain reads DAMVIQNPRYQVTQFGKPVTLSCSQTLNHNVMYWYQQKSSQAPKLLFHYYDKDFNNEADTPDNFQSRRPNTSFCFLDIRSPGLGDTAMYLCATSRKTESPGGHTFGSGTRLTVV.

This clonotype was detected ten times or more. The chain is built from TRBV12-3 or TRBV12-4 and TRBJ1-1; no definite D call. Between the trimmed V and J ends, which lost 3 bases and 4 bases, there was a span of 9 bases. This CDR3 is built from 13 residues. The chain's CDR3 is CASSFIDGTEAFF. The CDR3 nucleotides read TGTGCCAGCAGTTTCATTGACGGCACTGAAGCTTTCTTT.

In its sample, this clonotype was seen many times. J is TRBJ2-5 and V is TRBV5-5; D is unclear. Germline-derived CDR1 and CDR2 are SGHKS and YYEKEE (reference sequence). V was shortened by 1 base and J by 4 bases, with 11 bases between the two germline ends. The CDR3 contains 14 residues. CDR3 loop: CASSLSGSVETQYF. The CDR3 DNA reads TGTGCCAGCAGCTTGTCTGGCAGCGTAGAGACCCAGTACTTC.

In this sample, this clonotype turned up many times. The V call is TRBV3-1, the J call TRBJ2-7, with 10 bases that match TRBD1. V shed 4 bases, J shed 5 bases, and the junction held 8 bases outside the gene matches. This CDR3 is built from 15 residues. From germline, CDR1 is LGHDT and CDR2 YNNKEL (reference sequence). CDR3 DNA: TGTGCCAGCAGCCGGAGACAGGGGGCTTGGAACGAGCAGTACTTC. It encodes CASSRRQGAWNEQYF.

CDR3 sequence reads: CASSLNSTTRDPYEQYF. The CDR3 DNA sequence: TGCGCCAGCAGCTTGAACTCGACTACCCGGGATCCCTACGAGCAGTACTTC. The rearrangement joins TRBV5-1 to TRBJ2-7; D perhaps matches TRBD2 (5 bases). Trimming removed 1 base from V and 2 bases from J, with 19 bases in between. There are 17 residues in the CDR3. From germline, CDR1 is SGHRS and CDR2 YFSETQ.

As for this clonotype: A read error may explain this, as a much larger clone is one base away. The chain recombines TRBV3-1 with TRBJ2-2; D gene ambiguous. The CDR3 covers 14 residues. Germline-derived CDR1 and CDR2 are LGHDT and YNNKEL (reference sequence). The CDR3 region is CASTQGLSTGELFF. CDR3 sequence (DNA): TGTGCCAGCACCCAAGGTCTGAGCACCGGGGAGCTGTTTTTT.

This chain uses TRBV5-6 with TRBJ1-2; 8 positions match TRBD1. Germline V gene data show CDR1 as SGHDT and CDR2 as YYEEEE. The CDR3 spans 17 residues. Trimming took 5 bases from V and 4 from J; bases not matched to a gene: 16. The CDR3 here is CASRLARTGIEGYGYTF. The CDR3 region has the DNA TGTGCCAGCAGGCTAGCTCGGACAGGGATTGAGGGCTATGGCTACACCTTC.

The chain uses TRBV12-3 or TRBV12-4 and TRBJ2-5; TRBD2 is a possible D gene (6 bases). Trimming stripped 4 bases from V and 5 bases from J, with 17 bases between. CDR3 size: 15 residues. The CDR3 spells CASSSQGLSFETQYF. The CDR3 DNA is TGTGCCAGCAGTTCGCAGGGACTCAGCTTTGAGACCCAGTACTTC.

Ten or more counts support this clonotype. The rearrangement uses TRBV9 and TRBJ1-1; D is possibly TRBD1 (6 bases). CDR1 is SGDLS, CDR2 YYNGEE, per germline. The CDR3 extends over 18 amino acids. V lost 0 bases, J lost 1 base, and 19 bases lay in between. The CDR3: CASSVGSRGGHRNTEAFF. The CDR3 DNA reads TGTGCCAGCAGCGTAGGTTCTCGGGGGGGGCACAGGAACACTGAAGCTTTCTTT.

The gene calls are TRBV6-1 and TRBJ2-6; 7 bases fit TRBD1. This CDR3 is built from 16 residues. Germline-derived CDR1 and CDR2 are MNHNS and SASEGT. V shed 5 bases, J shed 2 bases, and the junction held 6 bases outside the gene matches. In nucleotides, the CDR3 is TGTGCCAGCAGTTCGACAGGGCCAACTGGGGCCAACGTCCTGACTTTC. This sequence encodes CASSSTGPTGANVLTF.